Each of the 6 T cell receptor beta chains below was sequenced from the same sample in a study of beta chain features in type 1 diabetes. Sequencing targeted expressed TCRB transcripts, as all isolated RNA had been reverse transcribed. Here immunoSEQ multiplex PCR was the method, and the copy in TCRdb shows in-frame clones only, minus some. There are 900,000 or so clones in the sample; roughly 16% occur only once, and around 0.02% lies in the top ten. The sequencing input was naive CD4+ T cells from blood. The receptor source for this set is a young woman in good health.

V usage is TRBV6-5 and J usage is TRBJ1-3; possible D gene TRBD1, 6 bases. The CDR3 is 15 residues long. V shed 2 bases and J shed 4 bases, with 12 bases lying between them. CDR1 is MNHEY and CDR2 is SVGAGI in the germline V gene. The CDR3 nucleotides are TGTGCCAGCAGTTACGAGGGGGGCGCGGGAAACACCATATATTTT. Translation gives CASSYEGGAGNTIYF.

This clone was found a few times. This sequence joins TRBV7-3 and TRBJ2-2, with unresolved D. The V end was cut by 3 bases, the J end by 2 bases, with 7 bases between. The CDR3 is 14 residues long. CDR1 and CDR2 from the germline V gene are SGHTA and FQGTGA. CDR3 amino acids: CASSFYGNTGELFF. The DNA for the CDR3 is TGTGCCAGCAGCTTTTACGGAAACACCGGGGAGCTGTTTTTT.

The chain couples TRBV11-2 to TRBJ2-7, with D unresolved. Germline V lookup: CDR1 SGHAT, CDR2 FQNNGV. The CDR3 totals 15 residues. Trimming stripped 1 base from V and 3 bases from J, with 13 bases between. CDR3 amino acids: CASSLGLFVFYEQYF. The CDR3 nucleotides are TGTGCCAGCAGCTTAGGCCTTTTCGTATTCTACGAGCAGTACTTC.

The CDR3 DNA follows: TGTGCCAGCAGCTTCTTAAGGGAAGGGAAAAAAGAGACCCAGTACTTC. It translates to CASSFLREGKKETQYF. V and J are TRBV7-9 and TRBJ2-5; D is undetermined. Trimming cost V 3 bases and J 3 bases, with 17 bases left between them. CDR1 SEHNR and CDR2 FQNEAQ come from the germline V gene (reference sequence). CDR3 length: 16 residues.

This clone was seen a handful of times. The rearrangement joins TRBV5-6 to TRBJ2-4; tentatively, D is TRBD1 or TRBD2 (5 bases each). The germline gives CDR1 SGHDT, CDR2 YYEEEE. The CDR3 is 14 residues long. Trimming shortened V by 2 bases and J by 5 bases, and 11 bases separated the two germline ends. This CDR3 is CASSLGTLENIQYF. As DNA, the CDR3 is TGTGCCAGCAGCTTAGGGACCCTAGAAAACATTCAGTACTTC.

The V gene is TRBV5-1, the J gene TRBJ2-6; D not resolved. The CDR3 has 15 residues. Germline assignment: CDR1 SGHRS and CDR2 YFSETQ. V gave up 4 bases and J gave up 1 base, with 9 bases separating them. The DNA of the CDR3 is TGCGCCAGCAGCCGCGCTCCTTCTGGGGCCAACGTCCTGACTTTC. Translation gives CASSRAPSGANVLTF.